The T cell receptor beta chain under discussion was sequenced for a study of beta chain features in type 1 diabetes. The entirety of the isolated RNA underwent reverse transcription, so expressed TCRB transcripts were sequenced. TCRdb's copy holds only in-frame clones and misses some; the assay was immunoSEQ multiplex PCR. The sample consists of 150,000 to 170,000 clones, 8.1% of them appearing once. Using CD45RO/CCR7/CD25/CD127/CD95/CD27, CD4+ naive, central memory, regulatory and stem cell-like memory cells were sorted. There are 16 residues in the CDR3. V lost 7 bases to trimming and J lost 0 bases, with 17 bases between them. Per germline, CDR1 SNHLY and CDR2 FYNNEI.

The sequence came from a man younger than 35 in good health. The rearrangement links TRBV2 to TRBJ2-3, with D possibly TRBD1 on 6 matching bases. Sequencing used central memory CD4+ T cells from blood. This CDR3 is CASTPGGQTSTDTQYF. For the CDR3, the DNA is TGTGCCAGCACCCCAGGTGGACAGACAAGCACAGATACGCAGTATTTT.